This T cell receptor beta chain was captured by sequencing in a study of T-cell reconstitution after alpha-beta-depleted transplantation in children. Trimming removed 3 bases from V and 4 bases from J, with 8 bases in between. The CDR3 extends over 13 amino acids. The germline CDR1 and CDR2 sequences are ENHRY and SYGVKD. Overall study results and limits: Newly made T cells mostly supplied T-cell counts and diversity one year after transplant. Surviving recipient T cells and intrathymic progenitors accounted for some patients' high TCRbeta diversity at day 60.

As for this clonotype: The antigen is not known.

TCRbeta library construction was performed incorporating unique molecular identifiers. A single record per CDR3 protein comes from TCRdb applying MiXCR to the PCR reads. The repertoire holds 450,000 to 600,000 distinct CDR3 sequences, with 8% to 11% as singletons. This sequence was found in a child between 2 and 9 years old with inherited bone marrow failure, due to receive a stem cell transplant. V and J are TRBV10-3 and TRBJ2-3, with D uncertain. Sequenced here: PBMCs, sampled before TCRalphabeta/CD19-depleted stem cell transplant. The CDR3 protein is CAISDRAADTQYF. CDR3 nucleotides: TGTGCCATCAGTGATAGGGCGGCAGATACGCAGTATTTT.